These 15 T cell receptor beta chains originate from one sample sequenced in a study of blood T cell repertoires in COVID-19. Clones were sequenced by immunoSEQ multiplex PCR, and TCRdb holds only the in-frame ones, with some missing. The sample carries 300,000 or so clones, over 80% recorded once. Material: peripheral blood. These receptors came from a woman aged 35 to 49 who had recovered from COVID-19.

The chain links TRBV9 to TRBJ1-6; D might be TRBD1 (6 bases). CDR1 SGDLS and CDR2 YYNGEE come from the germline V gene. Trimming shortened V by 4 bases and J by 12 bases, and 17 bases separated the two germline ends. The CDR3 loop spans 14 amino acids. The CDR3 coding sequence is TGTGCCAGCAGCACAGACAAGGGGGGGCGACCCCTCCACTTT. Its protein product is CASSTDKGGRPLHF.

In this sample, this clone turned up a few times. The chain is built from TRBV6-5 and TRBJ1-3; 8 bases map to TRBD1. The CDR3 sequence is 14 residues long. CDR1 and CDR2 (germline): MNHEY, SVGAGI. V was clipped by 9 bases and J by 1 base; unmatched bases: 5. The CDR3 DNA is TGTGCCAGTATACAGGGGGGGTCTGGAAACACCATATATTTT. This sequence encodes CASIQGGSGNTIYF.

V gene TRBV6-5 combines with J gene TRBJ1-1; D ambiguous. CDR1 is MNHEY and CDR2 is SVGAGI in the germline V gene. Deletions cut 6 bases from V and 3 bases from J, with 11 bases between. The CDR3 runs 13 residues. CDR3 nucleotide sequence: TGTGCCAGCAGCCAAACACGATACACTGAAGCTTTCTTT. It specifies CASSQTRYTEAFF.

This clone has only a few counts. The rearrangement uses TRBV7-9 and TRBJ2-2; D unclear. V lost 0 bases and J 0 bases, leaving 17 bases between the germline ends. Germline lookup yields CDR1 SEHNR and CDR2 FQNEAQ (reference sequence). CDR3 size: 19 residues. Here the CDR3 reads CASSLAVSRKTANTGELFF. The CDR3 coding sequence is TGTGCCAGCAGCTTAGCGGTTTCAAGGAAAACAGCGAACACCGGGGAGCTGTTTTTT.

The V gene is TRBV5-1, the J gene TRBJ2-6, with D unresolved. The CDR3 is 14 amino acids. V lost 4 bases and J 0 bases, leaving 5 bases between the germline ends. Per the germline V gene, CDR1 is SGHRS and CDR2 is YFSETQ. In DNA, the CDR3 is TGCGCCAGCAGCGACAACTCTGGGGCCAACGTCCTGACTTTC. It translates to CASSDNSGANVLTF.

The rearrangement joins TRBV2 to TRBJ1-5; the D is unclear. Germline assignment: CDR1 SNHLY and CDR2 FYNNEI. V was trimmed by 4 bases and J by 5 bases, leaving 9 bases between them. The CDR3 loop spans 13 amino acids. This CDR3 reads CASSGAEDQPQHF. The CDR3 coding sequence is TGTGCCAGCAGTGGAGCAGAGGATCAGCCCCAGCATTTT.

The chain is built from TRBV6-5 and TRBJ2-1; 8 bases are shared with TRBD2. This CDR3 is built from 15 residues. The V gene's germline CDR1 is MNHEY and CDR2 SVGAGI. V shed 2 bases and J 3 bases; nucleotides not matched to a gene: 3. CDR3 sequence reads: CASSYEAGDYNEQFF. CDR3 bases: TGTGCCAGCAGTTACGAAGCGGGGGACTACAATGAGCAGTTCTTC.

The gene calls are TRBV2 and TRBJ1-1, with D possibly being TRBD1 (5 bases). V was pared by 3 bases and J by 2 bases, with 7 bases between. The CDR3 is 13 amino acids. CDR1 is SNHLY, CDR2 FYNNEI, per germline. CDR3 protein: CASSDQGNTEAFF. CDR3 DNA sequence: TGTGCCAGCAGTGACCAGGGAAACACTGAAGCTTTCTTT.

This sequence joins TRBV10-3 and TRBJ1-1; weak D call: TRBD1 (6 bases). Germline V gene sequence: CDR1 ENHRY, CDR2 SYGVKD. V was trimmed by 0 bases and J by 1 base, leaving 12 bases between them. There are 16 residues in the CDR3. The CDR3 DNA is TGTGCCATCAGTGAGTCGAGGGGGTCAGCGAACACTGAAGCTTTCTTT. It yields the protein CAISESRGSANTEAFF.

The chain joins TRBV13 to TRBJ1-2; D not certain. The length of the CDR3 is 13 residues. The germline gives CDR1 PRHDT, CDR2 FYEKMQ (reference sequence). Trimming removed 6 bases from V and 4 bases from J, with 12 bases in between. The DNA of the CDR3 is TGTGCCAGCAGTCGGCAGGAAATCTATGGCTACACCTTC. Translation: CASSRQEIYGYTF. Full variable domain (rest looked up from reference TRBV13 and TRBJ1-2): AAGVIQSPRHLIKEKRETATLKCYPIPRHDTVYWYQQGPGQDPQFLISFYEKMQSDKGSIPDRFSAQQFSDYHSELNMSSLELGDSALYFCASSRQEIYGYTFGSGTRLTVV.

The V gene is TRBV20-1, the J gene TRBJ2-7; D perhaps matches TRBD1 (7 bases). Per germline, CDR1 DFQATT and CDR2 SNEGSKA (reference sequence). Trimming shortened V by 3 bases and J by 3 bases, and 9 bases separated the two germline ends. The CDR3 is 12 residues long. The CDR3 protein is CSASQGGYEQYF. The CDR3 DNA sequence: TGCAGTGCTAGTCAGGGGGGCTACGAGCAGTACTTC.

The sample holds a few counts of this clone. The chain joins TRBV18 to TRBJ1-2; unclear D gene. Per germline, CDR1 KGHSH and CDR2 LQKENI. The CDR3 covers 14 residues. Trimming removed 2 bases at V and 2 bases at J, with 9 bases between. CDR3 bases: TGTGCCAGCTCACCAGAACCGGGGAACTATGGCTACACCTTC. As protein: CASSPEPGNYGYTF.

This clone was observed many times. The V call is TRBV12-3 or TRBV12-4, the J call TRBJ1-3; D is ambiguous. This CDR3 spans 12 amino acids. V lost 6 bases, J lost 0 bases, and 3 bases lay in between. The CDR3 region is CASSNSGNTIYF. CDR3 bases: TGTGCCAGCAGCAACTCTGGAAACACCATATATTTT.

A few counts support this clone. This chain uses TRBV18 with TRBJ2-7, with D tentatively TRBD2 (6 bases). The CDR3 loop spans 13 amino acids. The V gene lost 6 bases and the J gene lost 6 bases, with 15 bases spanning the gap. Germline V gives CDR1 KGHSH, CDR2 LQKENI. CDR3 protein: CASSIGPGGEQYF. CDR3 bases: TGTGCCAGCTCTATAGGGCCCGGGGGCGAGCAGTACTTC. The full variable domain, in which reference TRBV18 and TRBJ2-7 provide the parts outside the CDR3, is NAGVMQNPRHLVRRRGQEARLRCSPMKGHSHVYWYRQLPEEGLKFMVYLQKENIIDESGMPKERFSAEFPKEGPSILRIQQVVRGDSAAYFCASSIGPGGEQYFGPGTRLTVT.

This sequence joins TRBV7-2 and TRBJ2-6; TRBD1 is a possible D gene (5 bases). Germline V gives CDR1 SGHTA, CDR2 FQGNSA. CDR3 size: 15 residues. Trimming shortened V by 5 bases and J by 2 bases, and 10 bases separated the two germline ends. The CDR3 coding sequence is TGTGCCAGCAGCCCCGACAGACCTGGGGCCAACGTCCTGACTTTC. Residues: CASSPDRPGANVLTF.